This TCR beta chain comes out of a study of T cell responses to AZD1222 COVID-19 vaccine. Study-wide background: Pooled samples include second doses given at about 4 or 12 weeks. General study findings and limits: Just a handful of people given AZD1222 tested seropositive at baseline.

From germline, CDR1 is SGHTA and CDR2 FQGNSA. V lost 5 bases, J lost 1 base, and 8 bases stayed unmatched. The CDR3 is made up of 17 amino acids. This table comes from immunoSEQ multiplex PCR, and its TCRdb copy is limited to in-frame clones, with some not included. The sample has some 170,000 clones; just over 90% are singletons. With regard to this clone: What it binds is not known.

The sequence derives from an adult in good health. This chain joins TRBV7-2 and TRBJ2-3; 11 positions match TRBD2. The sequencing used peripheral blood, collected on day 0 of AZD1222 vaccination. This CDR3 reads CASSPRLAGLGTDTQYF. For the CDR3, the DNA is TGTGCCAGCAGCCCCAGACTAGCGGGACTAGGCACAGATACGCAGTATTTT.